These 28 T cell receptor beta chains came from one sample sequenced in a study of blood T cell repertoires in COVID-19. The protocol was immunoSEQ multiplex PCR, while the TCRdb copy is restricted to in-frame clones and leaves out a portion. The data show approximately 240,000 clones, more than 70% seen once. The sequenced sample was peripheral blood. These receptors were obtained from a woman aged 40 to 50 who had recovered from COVID-19.

The count of this clone is one. The rearrangement uses TRBV4-1 and TRBJ1-2; 7 bases fit TRBD1. CDR1 is MGHRA, CDR2 YSYEKL, per germline. Trimming at V came to 3 bases and at J to 2 bases, leaving 15 bases not matched to a gene. CDR3 length: 18 amino acids. The DNA for the CDR3 is TGCGCCAGCAGCCAGCCCAGGGGGACAGCCCCAAGCAACTATGGCTACACCTTC. As protein: CASSQPRGTAPSNYGYTF.

This clone was seen a single time. The chain is built from TRBV4-3 and TRBJ2-4; 8 bases agree with TRBD2. The CDR3 loop spans 17 amino acids. CDR1 and CDR2 from the germline V gene are LGHNA and YSLEER. V shed 0 bases, J shed 0 bases, and the junction held 4 bases outside the gene matches. CDR3 residues: CASSQDTSGLAKNIQYF. The CDR3 DNA follows: TGCGCCAGCAGCCAAGATACTAGCGGTCTAGCCAAAAACATTCAGTACTTC.

This rearrangement joins TRBV4-1 to TRBJ2-3; D perhaps matches TRBD2 (5 bases). CDR1 and CDR2 (germline): MGHRA, YSYEKL. There are 15 residues in the CDR3. V was clipped by 8 bases and J by 0 bases, with 15 bases between them. DNA for the CDR3: TGCGCCAGCCATAATAGCGTGACTAGCACAGATACGCAGTATTTT. Its protein product is CASHNSVTSTDTQYF.

The chain uses TRBV25-1 and TRBJ2-5; tentative D call: TRBD1 (5 bases). The germline CDR1 and CDR2 sequences are MGHDK and SYGVNS. This CDR3 is built from 12 residues. With 3 bases removed from V and 7 bases from J, the gap between germline ends came to 9 bases. The chain's CDR3 is CASSETTGTQYF. In nucleotides, the CDR3 is TGTGCCAGCAGTGAGACAACAGGGACCCAGTACTTC.

V usage is TRBV7-2 and J usage is TRBJ1-3; D is undetermined. Per the germline V gene, CDR1 is SGHTA and CDR2 is FQGNSA. V was pared by 1 base and J by 11 bases, with 15 bases between. This CDR3 is built from 14 residues. The CDR3 here is CASSLVGGSSPIYF. CDR3 sequence (DNA): TGTGCCAGCAGCTTAGTCGGAGGGTCAAGCCCCATATATTTT.

V usage is TRBV4-2 and J usage is TRBJ2-3, with 10 bases aligning to TRBD2. With 0 bases clipped from V and 4 bases from J, the junction kept 13 bases outside the gene matches. In germline, CDR1 is LGHNA, CDR2 YNFKEQ. The CDR3 is made up of 19 amino acids. CDR3 DNA sequence: TGTGCCAGCAGCCAAGACAAGGAGCGGGCTAGCGGGAGCTCAGATACGCAGTATTTT. It yields the protein CASSQDKERASGSSDTQYF.

The CDR3 coding sequence is TGTGCCAGCCTCAATAGCTCCTACAATGAGCAGTTCTTC. It codes for CASLNSSYNEQFF. V is TRBV12-3 or TRBV12-4 and J is TRBJ2-1; no firm D call. CDR3 size: 13 residues. V lost 8 bases and J 0 bases, leaving 8 bases between the germline ends.

In this sample, this clone turned up once. V usage is TRBV11-2 and J usage is TRBJ1-4; TRBD1 is a possible D gene (5 bases). The CDR3 is made up of 17 amino acids. Trimming cost V 5 bases and J 2 bases, with 18 bases left between them. Germline V gene lookup returns CDR1 SGHAT and CDR2 FQNNGV. CDR3 nucleotide sequence: TGTGCCAGCAGCCCGGATATTAGGGGAGGCACTAATGAAAAACTGTTTTTT. Its protein is CASSPDIRGGTNEKLFF.

The chain recombines TRBV19 with TRBJ2-1, with D possibly matching TRBD2 (5 bases). The CDR3 is 15 residues long. V lost 1 base, J lost 6 bases, and 13 bases lay in between. Germline V gene lookup returns CDR1 LNHDA and CDR2 SQIVND (reference sequence). CDR3 nucleotides: TGTGCCAGTAGTATAGCCGGGAACCACATCAATGAGCAGTTCTTC. Its translation: CASSIAGNHINEQFF.

The rearrangement joins TRBV12-3 or TRBV12-4 to TRBJ1-2, with D perhaps TRBD1 (6 bases). Deletions cut 3 bases from V and 8 bases from J, with 13 bases between. The CDR3 length is 13 residues. Here the CDR3 DNA reads TGTGCCAGCAGTTTTGCCCAGGGGCCCGGCTACACCTTC. Encoded protein: CASSFAQGPGYTF.

This clone has a single count. This chain links TRBV9 with TRBJ2-3, with TRBD1 matching over 9 bases. CDR3 length: 16 amino acids. Trimming cost V 2 bases and J 1 base; bases outside gene matches: 5. Germline-derived CDR1 and CDR2 are SGDLS and YYNGEE. The CDR3 DNA reads as TGTGCCAGCAGCGTGGGACAGGGACGGGGCACAGATACGCAGTATTTT. This translates into CASSVGQGRGTDTQYF.

The chain links TRBV24-1 to TRBJ1-5; 9 positions agree with TRBD1. CDR3 length: 15 amino acids. Germline V gene data show CDR1 as KGHDR and CDR2 as SFDVKD. J lost 6 bases, V lost 3 bases, and 5 bases had no gene match. CDR3 loop: CATSDRTGGGQPQHF. CDR3 DNA sequence: TGTGCCACCAGTGATCGCACAGGGGGCGGTCAGCCCCAGCATTTT.

The rearrangement joins TRBV5-6 to TRBJ2-7; perhaps TRBD2 as D (6 bases). Germline V gene data show CDR1 as SGHDT and CDR2 as YYEEEE. Trimming took off 4 bases at V and 5 bases at J, with 16 bases between the two ends. This CDR3 spans 14 amino acids. The CDR3 DNA is TGTGCCAGCAGCCCCGGACAACCGGGGGACGAGCAGTACTTC. This translates into CASSPGQPGDEQYF.

V usage is TRBV9 and J usage is TRBJ2-2; TRBD2 aligns across 11 bases. There are 15 residues in the CDR3. Trimming took 5 bases from V and 1 from J; bases not matched to a gene: 1. Germline V gives CDR1 SGDLS, CDR2 YYNGEE. In DNA, the CDR3 is TGTGCCAGCAGTCTAGCGGGAGGGAACACCGGGGAGCTGTTTTTT. It is translated as CASSLAGGNTGELFF.

The V gene is TRBV7-2, the J gene TRBJ2-7, with 9 bases aligning to TRBD1. V lost 5 bases to trimming and J lost 3 bases; unmatched junction nucleotides: 8. The CDR3 covers 15 residues. Germline CDR1 is SGHTA and CDR2 is FQGNSA. The CDR3 here is CASSIRQGVIYEQYF. DNA for the CDR3: TGTGCCAGCAGCATACGACAGGGGGTTATCTACGAGCAGTACTTC.

This clone turned up a few times. J is TRBJ1-2 and V is TRBV5-3; 8 bases agree with TRBD1. TRBV5-3 is labeled an ORF, and its function is uncertain. The V and J ends lost 4 bases and 0 bases, in that order; junction bases with no gene match: 8. The CDR3 sequence is 16 residues long. CDR3: CARSLGTGPANYGYTF. CDR3 bases: TGTGCCAGAAGCCTAGGGACAGGCCCCGCTAACTATGGCTACACCTTC.

The chain uses TRBV5-1 and TRBJ2-6, with D maybe TRBD2 (6 bases). The CDR3 totals 16 residues. In germline, CDR1 is SGHRS, CDR2 YFSETQ. The ends were cut back, 5 bases at V and 0 bases at J, with 12 bases in the middle. CDR3 sequence reads: CASRVGGTSGANVLTF. The CDR3 DNA sequence: TGCGCCAGCAGGGTTGGAGGGACCTCTGGGGCCAACGTCCTGACTTTC.

The chain recombines TRBV6-1 with TRBJ1-2, with no clear D. V gave up 2 bases and J gave up 12 bases, with 13 bases separating them. Per the germline V gene, CDR1 is MNHNS and CDR2 is SASEGT. CDR3 size: 12 residues. The CDR3 sequence: CASSEIEGRDTF. The CDR3 DNA is TGTGCCAGCAGTGAAATTGAGGGAAGGGACACCTTC.

This rearrangement joins TRBV18 to TRBJ2-3, with 8 bases lining up with TRBD2. The V gene end was trimmed by 6 bases and the J gene end by 3 bases; junction bases not matched to a gene: 5. Germline assignment: CDR1 KGHSH and CDR2 LQKENI. The CDR3 loop spans 14 amino acids. CDR3 in amino acids: CASSSGGATDTQYF. CDR3 in DNA: TGTGCCAGCTCGTCCGGGGGGGCAACAGATACGCAGTATTTT.

This chain links TRBV11-3 with TRBJ2-1, with D maybe TRBD2 (6 bases). Deletions cut 0 bases from V and 9 bases from J, with 15 bases between. The CDR3 covers 15 residues. Germline-derived CDR1 and CDR2 are SGHNT and YENEEA. The CDR3 region is CASSLDPGREAEQFF. The DNA for the CDR3 is TGTGCCAGCAGCTTAGATCCGGGCAGGGAGGCTGAGCAGTTCTTC. Variable domain in full (rest from reference TRBV11-3 and TRBJ2-1): EAGVVQSPRYKIIEKKQPVAFWCNPISGHNTLYWYLQNLGQGPELLIRYENEEAVDDSQLPKDRFSAERLKGVDSTLKIQPAELGDSAVYLCASSLDPGREAEQFFGPGTRLTVL.

This clone has just a few counts. The rearrangement joins TRBV7-2 to TRBJ1-5; D might be TRBD1 (5 bases). The CDR3 is 14 amino acids. V lost 2 bases to trimming and J lost 8 bases, with 13 bases between them. Germline values: CDR1 SGHTA, CDR2 FQGNSA. The CDR3: CASSLTGGSEPQHF. CDR3 sequence (DNA): TGTGCCAGCAGCTTAACGGGGGGTAGCGAGCCCCAGCATTTT.

For this clone: In the same sample, other DNA sequences code for this CDR3. The DNA for the CDR3 is TGTGCCAGCAGTTCTCAGGGTTCCTCTGGAAACACCATATATTTT. Translation gives CASSSQGSSGNTIYF. This sequence joins TRBV28 and TRBJ1-3, with TRBD1 as a possible D gene (5 bases). Trimming stripped 4 bases from V and 0 bases from J, with 10 bases between. Germline V CDR1 and CDR2: MDHEN, SYDVKM. This CDR3 comprises 15 residues.

The chain couples TRBV27 to TRBJ1-5; D may be TRBD1 (6 bases). The CDR3 covers 14 residues. The germline V gene has CDR1 MNHEY and CDR2 SMNVEV (reference sequence). V was cut by 2 bases and J by 6 bases, with 11 bases left in between. In DNA form, the CDR3 reads TGTGCCAGCAGTTTAGTGGGGGCGAGTCAGCCCCAGCATTTT. Its protein product is CASSLVGASQPQHF.

This clone has a single count. The chain couples TRBV20-1 to TRBJ1-6; D is ambiguous. Germline V lookup: CDR1 DFQATT, CDR2 SNEGSKA (reference sequence). The V and J ends lost 1 base and 8 bases respectively, with 3 bases between them. The CDR3 has 11 amino acids. The CDR3 sequence: CSARADSPLHF. CDR3 DNA sequence: TGCAGTGCTAGAGCAGATTCACCCCTCCACTTT.

The CDR3 region has the DNA TGTGCCAGCACGACTAGTCCTAGCACAGATACGCAGTATTTT. It yields the protein CASTTSPSTDTQYF. The chain uses TRBV2 and TRBJ2-3; TRBD2 might be the D (6 bases). CDR1 SNHLY and CDR2 FYNNEI come from the germline V gene. Trimming shortened V by 7 bases and J by 0 bases, and 11 bases separated the two germline ends. The CDR3 sequence is 14 residues long.

The CDR3 bases are TGTGCCAGCAGCTTAGATACAGGGGGGGGAAACACCATATATTTT. Amino acid sequence: CASSLDTGGGNTIYF. The chain couples TRBV7-2 to TRBJ1-3; the match to TRBD1 covers 8 bases. Germline V gene sequence: CDR1 SGHTA, CDR2 FQGNSA. V gave up 1 base and J gave up 4 bases; unmatched junction bases: 3. The CDR3 is 15 residues long.

This chain links TRBV19 with TRBJ1-2; tentatively, D is TRBD1 (5 bases). Looked up from germline, CDR1 is LNHDA and CDR2 is SQIVND (reference sequence). V was clipped by 7 bases and J by 8 bases, with 20 bases between them. The CDR3 extends over 14 amino acids. The CDR3 is CASIGQLPGKGYTF. The CDR3 bases are TGTGCCAGTATCGGCCAACTTCCAGGGAAAGGCTACACCTTC.

In this sample, this clone turned up once. This chain connects TRBV27 to TRBJ2-7, with TRBD2 matching 7 bases. The CDR3 is made up of 13 amino acids. Germline CDR1 reads MNHEY; CDR2 reads SMNVEV (reference sequence). V was pared by 7 bases and J by 2 bases, with 5 bases of the junction left unmatched. DNA of the CDR3: TGTGCCAGCAAGCTAGCGGACACCTACGAGCAGTACTTC. As protein: CASKLADTYEQYF.